The 9 T cell receptor beta chains reported below all come from one sample, sequenced in a study of blood T cell repertoires in COVID-19. Using immunoSEQ multiplex PCR, the repertoire was profiled, and TCRdb retains in-frame clones only, with some absent. The sample yields about 380,000 clones, around 87% seen once. The sample comprised PBMCs or T cells enriched from blood (not recorded which). The source of these receptors is a man under 40 who had recovered from COVID-19.

V and J are TRBV19 and TRBJ2-7; a weak D match, TRBD1 (5 bases). Germline V gene lookup returns CDR1 LNHDA and CDR2 SQIVND (reference sequence). V was pared by 10 bases and J by 0 bases, with 10 bases between. This CDR3 has 12 amino acids. The CDR3 region is CATRVGSYEQYF. The CDR3 bases are TGTGCCACCAGGGTGGGCTCCTACGAGCAGTACTTC.

The V and J genes are TRBV27 and TRBJ1-6, with D uncertain. The CDR3 consists of 15 residues. V lost 6 bases to trimming and J lost 5 bases, with 14 bases between them. Germline CDR1 reads MNHEY; CDR2 reads SMNVEV (reference sequence). The CDR3 DNA follows: TGTGCCAGCAGGGGAAGACGGGGAAATAATTCACCCCTCCACTTT. Translating it yields CASRGRRGNNSPLHF.

The rearrangement uses TRBV19 and TRBJ2-2; unclear D gene. V lost 3 bases and J 3 bases, leaving 11 bases between the germline ends. CDR3 length equals 15 residues. The germline V gene encodes CDR1 LNHDA and CDR2 SQIVND (reference sequence). This CDR3 reads CASSMPRQHTGELFF. The CDR3 DNA reads as TGTGCCAGTAGTATGCCCAGACAACACACCGGGGAGCTGTTTTTT. Drawing the rest from reference TRBV19 and TRBJ2-2, the complete variable domain is DGGITQSPKYLFRKEGQNVTLSCEQNLNHDAMYWYRQDPGQGLRLIYYSQIVNDFQKGDIAEGYSVSREKKESFPLTVTSAQKNPTAFYLCASSMPRQHTGELFFGEGSRLTVL.

The chain couples TRBV6-2 or TRBV6-3 to TRBJ2-1; a possible D gene is TRBD1 (6 bases). Trimming stripped 5 bases from V and 3 bases from J, with 14 bases between. The CDR3 has 15 residues. Germline values: CDR1 MNHEY, CDR2 SVGEGT. CDR3 protein: CASSTGTQIYNEQFF. CDR3 sequence (DNA): TGTGCCAGCAGTACCGGGACACAAATCTACAATGAGCAGTTCTTC.

The V gene is TRBV4-2, the J gene TRBJ2-5, with 9 bases fitting TRBD1. Trimming cost V 6 bases and J 5 bases; bases outside gene matches: 16. Germline V lookup: CDR1 LGHNA, CDR2 YNFKEQ. This CDR3 is built from 17 residues. DNA for the CDR3: TGTGCCAGCAGTTCCGGACAGGGGATCGGTTTTCTTGAGACCCAGTACTTC. This encodes CASSSGQGIGFLETQYF.

The V gene is TRBV18, the J gene TRBJ1-1; TRBD1 is a possible D gene (5 bases). The CDR3 has 15 residues. Trimming took 1 base from V and 4 from J, leaving 13 bases between them. Germline V gene lookup returns CDR1 KGHSH and CDR2 LQKENI. The CDR3 coding sequence is TGTGCCAGCTCACCACAGCAGGGAAAGGCCACTGAAGCTTTCTTT. Its translation: CASSPQQGKATEAFF.

V usage is TRBV19 and J usage is TRBJ1-4; 11 nucleotides agree with TRBD1. Trimming took 10 bases from V and 4 from J; bases not matched to a gene: 8. Germline CDR1 is LNHDA and CDR2 is SQIVND (reference sequence). There are 15 residues in the CDR3. The CDR3 nucleotides read TGTGCCACGCGGACAGGGGGCGCGGATAATGAAAAACTGTTTTTT. Translating it yields CATRTGGADNEKLFF.

The chain links TRBV9 to TRBJ2-3; D perhaps matches TRBD1 (6 bases). Germline CDR1 reads SGDLS; CDR2 reads YYNGEE. This CDR3 contains 14 residues. Trimming stripped 3 bases from V and 4 bases from J, with 12 bases between. CDR3 amino acids: CASSEGVGADTQYF. The CDR3 DNA is TGTGCCAGCAGCGAGGGGGTAGGAGCAGATACGCAGTATTTT.

This clone has a single count. The CDR3 coding sequence is TGTGCCAGCAGCTTAGGTGGCCCGGGAACGAACACTGAAGCTTTCTTT. This gives the protein CASSLGGPGTNTEAFF. The chain employs TRBV7-3 and TRBJ1-1; D gene uncertain. Germline CDR1 and CDR2: SGHTA and FQGTGA. The CDR3 has 16 amino acids. Trimming took off 2 bases at V and 1 base at J, with 14 bases between the two ends. Combining the CDR3 with reference TRBV7-3 and TRBJ1-1 gives the whole variable domain GAGVSQTPSNKVTEKGKYVELRCDPISGHTALYWYRQSLGQGPEFLIYFQGTGAADDSGLPNDRFFAVRPEGSVSTLKIQRTERGDSAVYLCASSLGGPGTNTEAFFGQGTRLTVV.